These 9 T cell receptor beta chains were all obtained from the same sample, sequenced in a study of CD8+ T cells in alopecia areata. Following extraction, RNA underwent reverse transcription to cDNA, which served as the sequencing template. Sequenced by immunoSEQ multiplex PCR; TCRdb stores in-frame clones only, minus some. There are 200,000 to 250,000 clones in the sample; around 57% occur only once, and roughly 1.6% lies in the top ten. Indicated treatment: oral pan-JAK inhibitor, 5-10 mg twice daily. This specimen was CD4+ T cells sorted from blood, taken at week 4, from a patient treated with tofacitinib. Every receptor here comes from a human donor with alopecia areata.

As to this clone: Different DNA sequences within this sample yield the same CDR3. J is TRBJ1-1 and V is TRBV29-1; the D is unclear. The CDR3 covers 12 residues. Trimming took 4 bases from V and 2 from J, leaving 8 bases between them. Germline CDR1 and CDR2: SQVTM and ANQGSEA. The CDR3, as DNA: TGCAGCGTTGGTTCGGCTAACACTGAAGCTTTCTTT. This translates into CSVGSANTEAFF.

This sequence joins TRBV30 and TRBJ1-2; D remains unclear. Looked up from germline, CDR1 is GTSNPN and CDR2 is SVGIG (reference sequence). This CDR3 has 12 amino acids. Between the trimmed V and J ends, which lost 4 bases and 4 bases, there was a span of 10 bases. CDR3 protein: CAWTRAAYGYTF. In DNA, the CDR3 is TGTGCCTGGACTAGAGCAGCCTATGGCTACACCTTC.

This clone was observed a single time. This sample also contains other DNA sequences that code for the same CDR3. This chain connects TRBV25-1 to TRBJ2-3; 7 nucleotides agree with TRBD1. The V gene's germline CDR1 is MGHDK and CDR2 SYGVNS. The CDR3 covers 14 residues. Trimming at V came to 4 bases and at J to 1 base, leaving 2 bases not matched to a gene. In DNA, the CDR3 is TGTGCCAGCAGTGCAACAGGGGGCACAGATACGCAGTATTTT. Amino acid sequence: CASSATGGTDTQYF. Full variable domain (rest looked up from reference TRBV25-1 and TRBJ2-3): EADIYQTPRYLVIGTGKKITLECSQTMGHDKMYWYQQDPGMELHLIHYSYGVNSTEKGDLSSESTVSRIRTEHFPLTLESARPSHTSQYLCASSATGGTDTQYFGPGTRLTVL.

V is TRBV30 and J is TRBJ2-1; 9 bases line up with TRBD1. J was trimmed by 6 bases and V by 7 bases; bases with no gene match: 10. CDR3 length equals 14 residues. CDR1 and CDR2 (germline): GTSNPN, SVGIG (reference sequence). The CDR3, as DNA: TGTGCCTTGGGGACAGGGCGGGGTTTCAATGAGCAGTTCTTC. Amino acids: CALGTGRGFNEQFF.

This clone occurred a few times. This chain uses TRBV7-2 with TRBJ1-2, with D possibly TRBD1 on 5 matching bases. Trimming removed 4 bases from V and 3 bases from J, with 12 bases in between. Germline values: CDR1 SGHTA, CDR2 FQGNSA. The CDR3 has 14 residues. The CDR3 nucleotides are TGTGCCAGCAGCTCGGGACTGGCTCACTATGGCTACACCTTC. This sequence encodes CASSSGLAHYGYTF.

In this sample, this clone turned up a few times. V and J are TRBV30 and TRBJ2-7; a weak D match, TRBD2 (6 bases). The V gene lost 0 bases and the J gene lost 6 bases, with 12 bases spanning the gap. CDR3 length equals 13 residues. Germline assignment: CDR1 GTSNPN and CDR2 SVGIG (reference sequence). The CDR3 DNA follows: TGTGCCTGGAGTGTAGGAGCCGGGAGCGAGCAGTACTTC. It codes for CAWSVGAGSEQYF.

Note on this clone: Other DNA sequences in the same sample also yield this CDR3. This rearrangement joins TRBV29-1 to TRBJ2-3; 7 bases fit TRBD2. V shed 2 bases and J 1 base; nucleotides not matched to a gene: 0. The CDR3 has 13 residues. Germline V gene lookup returns CDR1 SQVTM and CDR2 ANQGSEA. CDR3 DNA sequence: TGCAGCGTTGAACGGGGGGGCACAGATACGCAGTATTTT. Its protein product is CSVERGGTDTQYF.

The chain links TRBV30 to TRBJ1-4; D possibly corresponds to TRBD1 (6 bases). Per germline, CDR1 GTSNPN and CDR2 SVGIG (reference sequence). V lost 4 bases and J lost 10, with 22 bases in between. The CDR3 is 15 amino acids. CDR3 DNA sequence: TGTGCCTGGACCCCCGAGGGGGACCCCTCTGGAAAACTGTTTTTT. Translating gives CAWTPEGDPSGKLFF. The whole variable domain, remainder taken from reference TRBV30 and TRBJ1-4, is SQTIHQWPATLVQPVGSPLSLECTVEGTSNPNLYWYRQAAGRGLQLLFYSVGIGQISSEVPQNLSASRPQDRQFILSSKKLLLSDSGFYLCAWTPEGDPSGKLFFGSGTQLSVL.

This clone was picked up a small number of times. The sample holds other DNA sequences that translate to the same CDR3. The chain links TRBV30 to TRBJ1-2; 8 bases agree with TRBD1. V dropped 4 bases and J dropped 4; count of bases not matched to a gene: 5. The CDR3 covers 13 residues. Germline-derived CDR1 and CDR2 are GTSNPN and SVGIG (reference sequence). The DNA of the CDR3 is TGTGCCTGGACCCCAGACAGGGGCTATGGCTACACCTTC. As protein: CAWTPDRGYGYTF.